The clone carrying this T cell receptor (beta chain) showed up just once. With 4 bases clipped from V and 2 bases from J, the junction kept 4 bases outside the gene matches. CDR1 is SGDLS, CDR2 YYNGEE, per germline. The CDR3 extends over 15 amino acids. This entry belongs to a study of shared clonotypes between healthy human individuals. The assay was immunoSEQ multiplex PCR, and TCRdb's table has in-frame clones only and misses some. Counted here are around 2.5 million clones, over 85% occurring once; the ten biggest clones make up 0.36%. The rearrangement links TRBV9 to TRBJ2-5; TRBD2 agrees at 11 bases. The clonotype was recovered from a man between 18 and 29 years old in good health. Some clones in this sample may be carry-over from other donors' samples. Sequenced: naive CD4+ T cells from PBMCs. The subset here: CD45RA+ positively selected. For the CDR3, the DNA is TGTGCCAGCAGCCGGGGACTAGCGGTTCAAGAGACCCAGTACTTC. This gives the protein CASSRGLAVQETQYF.